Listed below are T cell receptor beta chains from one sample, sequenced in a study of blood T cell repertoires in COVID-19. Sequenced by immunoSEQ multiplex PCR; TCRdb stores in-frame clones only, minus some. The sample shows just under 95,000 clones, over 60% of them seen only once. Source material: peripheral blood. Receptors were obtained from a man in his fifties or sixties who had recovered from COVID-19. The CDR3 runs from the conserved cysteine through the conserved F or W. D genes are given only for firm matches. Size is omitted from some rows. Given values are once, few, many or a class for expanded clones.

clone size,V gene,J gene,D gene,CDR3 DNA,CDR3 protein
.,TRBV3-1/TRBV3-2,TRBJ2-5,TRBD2,TGTGCCAGCAGCCAAGATTGGGCTAGCGGGAAAGAGACCCAGTACTTC,CASSQDWASGKETQYF
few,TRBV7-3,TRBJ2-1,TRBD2,TGTGCCAGCTCCCTAGCGGGGCGTCCCCACAATGAGCAGTTCTTC,CASSLAGRPHNEQFF
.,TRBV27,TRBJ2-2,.,TGTGCCAGCAGTCTTGGGGGGAGTGGCACCGGGGAGCTGTTTTTT,CASSLGGSGTGELFF
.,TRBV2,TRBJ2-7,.,TGTGCCAGCAGGGGGCCGCAGGGCTACGAGCAGTACTTC,CASRGPQGYEQYF
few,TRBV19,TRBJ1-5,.,TGTGCCAGTAGTACAACTTGGTACAGCAATCAGCCCCAGCATTTT,CASSTTWYSNQPQHF
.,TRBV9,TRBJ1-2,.,TGTGCCAGCAGCGTCGCCCCGAGTCGGGACTGGGAAGGCTACACCTTC,CASSVAPSRDWEGYTF
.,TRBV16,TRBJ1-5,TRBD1,TGTGCCAGCAGCCAAAGGGACAGGGCCATGGGGCCCCAGCATTTT,CASSQRDRAMGPQHF
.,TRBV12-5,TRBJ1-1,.,TGTGCTAGTGGTTTTGGGGAGGCCGCTTTCTTT,CASGFGEAAFF
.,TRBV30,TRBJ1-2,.,TGTGCCTGGAATCAGAAACATGGCTACACCTTC,CAWNQKHGYTF
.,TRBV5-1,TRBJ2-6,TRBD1,TGCGCCAGCAGCTTAAAGAGGGACAGGTCAGGGGCCAACGTCCTGACTTTC,CASSLKRDRSGANVLTF
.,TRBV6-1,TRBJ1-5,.,TGTGCCAGCAGTGAGGACAGATCTCAGCCCCAGCATTTT,CASSEDRSQPQHF
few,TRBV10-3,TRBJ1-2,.,TGTGCCATCAGTGAGTCGTATCAGGACTATGGCTACACCTTC,CAISESYQDYGYTF
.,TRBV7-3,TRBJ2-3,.,TGTGCCAGCAGCTTAAATGCGGCGGGTACGCAGTATTTT,CASSLNAAGTQYF
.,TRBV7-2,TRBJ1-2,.,TGTGCCAGCAGCCTACGGCAGGGGTACCTAAACTATGGCTACACCTTC,CASSLRQGYLNYGYTF
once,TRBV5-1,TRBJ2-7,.,TGCGCCAGCAACTCGGCAGGGGACAACTACGAGCAGTACTTC,CASNSAGDNYEQYF
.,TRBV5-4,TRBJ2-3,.,TGTGCCAGCAGCTTAGACCCACAACAGGATACGCAGTATTTT,CASSLDPQQDTQYF
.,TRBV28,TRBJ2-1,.,TGTGCCAGCAACTTCAAAGGGAGTGGGCAGTTCTTC,CASNFKGSGQFF
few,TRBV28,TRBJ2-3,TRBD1,TGTGCCAGCAGTTTGGGACAGGGGGGCACAGATACGCAGTATTTT,CASSLGQGGTDTQYF
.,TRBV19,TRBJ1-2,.,TGTGCCAGTAGTATCGTCGACAGGAACTATGGCTACACCTTC,CASSIVDRNYGYTF
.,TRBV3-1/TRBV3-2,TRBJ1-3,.,TGTGCCAGCAGCCAAGGAGGGACTTATGGAAACACCATATATTTT,CASSQGGTYGNTIYF
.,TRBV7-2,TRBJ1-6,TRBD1,TGTGCCAGCAGCCGGTCCGGGACAGGTGATAATTCACCCCTCCACTTT,CASSRSGTGDNSPLHF
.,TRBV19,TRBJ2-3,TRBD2,TGTGCCAGTAGAAGTTCGACTAGCGGGGGTCGTCGGGAAGATACGCAGTATTTT,CASRSSTSGGRREDTQYF
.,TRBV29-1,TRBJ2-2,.,TGCAGCGTTATTCGGGCAGGGGCCGGGGAGCTGTTTTTT,CSVIRAGAGELFF
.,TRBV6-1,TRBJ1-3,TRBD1,TGTGCCAGCAGTGAAGTAGACAGGGGGCAAAACACCATATATTTT,CASSEVDRGQNTIYF
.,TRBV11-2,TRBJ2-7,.,TGTGCCAGCAGCTTGGCTAGACAGACCCGCTACGAGCAGTACTTC,CASSLARQTRYEQYF
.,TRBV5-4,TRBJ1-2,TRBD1,TGTGCCAGCACCCGGGACAGGGGGAACTATGGCTACACCTTC,CASTRDRGNYGYTF
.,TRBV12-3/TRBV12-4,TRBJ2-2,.,TGTGCCAGCAGTACAGAGGGCACCGGGGAGCTGTTTTTT,CASSTEGTGELFF
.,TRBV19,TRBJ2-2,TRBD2,TGTGCCAGTAGTTCGTCCGGGAGGAAGGACACCGGGGAGCTGTTTTTT,CASSSSGRKDTGELFF
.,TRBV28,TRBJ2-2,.,TGTGCCAGCAGTCCCCGAGGAGTCTCCGGGGAGCTGTTTTTT,CASSPRGVSGELFF
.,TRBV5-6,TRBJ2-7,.,TGTGCCAGCAGCCTAGGACGGACTCTTCGATACGAGCAGTACTTC,CASSLGRTLRYEQYF
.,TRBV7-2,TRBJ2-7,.,TGTGCCAGCAGCTTTTCCCCAGCCTACGAGCAGTACTTC,CASSFSPAYEQYF
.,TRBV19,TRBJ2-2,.,TGTGCCAGTAGTGAACTAGCCTCCGGGGAGCTGTTTTTT,CASSELASGELFF
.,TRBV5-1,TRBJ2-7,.,TGCGCCAGCAGCTGTCGACTTGCGCTGCGTCTCTACGAGCAGTACTTC,CASSCRLALRLYEQYF
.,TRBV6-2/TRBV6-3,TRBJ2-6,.,TGTGCCAGCAGTTCTAGAGCTGGGGCCAACGTCCTGACTTTC,CASSSRAGANVLTF
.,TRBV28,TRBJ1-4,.,TGTGCCAGCGAGGTGGGGAGTGCTAATGAAAAACTGTTTTTT,CASEVGSANEKLFF
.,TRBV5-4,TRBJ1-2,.,TGTGCCAGCAGCTTCGCCACAGTTAACTATGGCTACACCTTC,CASSFATVNYGYTF
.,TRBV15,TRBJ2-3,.,TGTGCCACCAGCAGAGGAGGGAGCGGTTCAGATACGCAGTATTTT,CATSRGGSGSDTQYF
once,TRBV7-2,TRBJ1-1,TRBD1,TGTGCCAGCAGCCCAGACAGGGACACTGAAGCTTTCTTT,CASSPDRDTEAFF
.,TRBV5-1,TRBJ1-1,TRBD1,TGCGCCAGCAAACAACAGGGGGCCGGGACTGAAGCTTTCTTT,CASKQQGAGTEAFF
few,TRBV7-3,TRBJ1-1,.,TGTGCCAGCAGCTCTACAGGGAACACTGAAGCTTTCTTT,CASSSTGNTEAFF
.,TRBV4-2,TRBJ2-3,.,TGTGCCAGCAGCCCAACGACAGGGAGGTCAGATACGCAGTATTTT,CASSPTTGRSDTQYF
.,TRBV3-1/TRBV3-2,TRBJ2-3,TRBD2,TGTGCCAGCAGCCGTGGACTAGCGGGGGCAGATACGCAGTATTTT,CASSRGLAGADTQYF
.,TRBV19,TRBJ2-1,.,TGTGCCAGTAGTATTATCCGGACAGCTGGGCCTGGTGAGCAGTTCTTC,CASSIIRTAGPGEQFF
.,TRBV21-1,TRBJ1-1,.,TGTGCCAGCAGCAAAGTTTCCCCGGGACAGGGTAGAATGACTGAAGCTTTCTTT,CASSKVSPGQGRMTEAFF
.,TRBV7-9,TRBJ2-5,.,TGTGCCAGCAGCCCCCGGGGGGCGACTCGGTTTGAAAAGACCCAGTACTTC,CASSPRGATRFEKTQYF
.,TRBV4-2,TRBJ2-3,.,TGTGCCAGCAGCCAAGAAGTTGGAGTCTACACAGATACGCAGTATTTT,CASSQEVGVYTDTQYF
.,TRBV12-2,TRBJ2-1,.,TGTGCAAGTCGCTTTCAGGGGGCCGATGAGCAGTTCTTC,CASRFQGADEQFF
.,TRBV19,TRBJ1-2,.,TGTGCCAGTAGTATAGCACAGGATCTCTTCTATGGCTACACCTTC,CASSIAQDLFYGYTF
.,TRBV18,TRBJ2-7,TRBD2,TGTGCCAGCACCCGGACTAGCGGAGCCTACGAGCAGTACTTC,CASTRTSGAYEQYF
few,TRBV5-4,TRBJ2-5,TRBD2,TGTGCCAGCAGCGGTCGGACTAGGGATGAGACCCAGTACTTC,CASSGRTRDETQYF
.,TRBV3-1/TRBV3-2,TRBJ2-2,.,TGTGCCAGCAGCCAATTTCTCGGCGGGGAGGGGGAGCTGTTTTTT,CASSQFLGGEGELFF
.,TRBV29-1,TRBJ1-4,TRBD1,TGCAGCGTGATCCAGGGGGAGGCGGAAAAACTGTTTTTT,CSVIQGEAEKLFF
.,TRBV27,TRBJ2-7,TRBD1,TGTGCCAGCAGTTTTTTCACAGGGGGCACCGAGCAGTACTTC,CASSFFTGGTEQYF
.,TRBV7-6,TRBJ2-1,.,TGTGCCAGCAGCTTAGCTCCCACGGATGAGCAGTTCTTC,CASSLAPTDEQFF
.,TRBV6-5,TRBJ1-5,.,TGTGCCAGCAGTCCGGGGAAGGGACAGCCCCAGCATTTT,CASSPGKGQPQHF
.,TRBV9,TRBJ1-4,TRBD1,TGTGCCAGCAGCGCCAGACAGGGGGTAAATGAAAAACTGTTTTTT,CASSARQGVNEKLFF
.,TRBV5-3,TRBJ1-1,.,TGTGCCAGAAGCCCCAACAGGGTTGAAGGTGTGGGCACTGAAGCTTTCTTT,CARSPNRVEGVGTEAFF